This TCR beta chain was sequenced in a study of blood T cells in healthy people across ages. Overall study context: Capture by template switching was about one barcoded beta molecule per two T cells. Whole-study findings and limits: The lack of PBMC sorting stopped any conclusive naive versus antigen-experienced comparison.

A word on this clonotype: Its antigen is undetermined.

V was trimmed by 5 bases and J by 6 bases, leaving 20 bases between them. The CDR3 sequence is 16 residues long. From germline, CDR1 is MNHNS and CDR2 SASEGT. PCR was performed a second time for about 7 to 12 cycles using a sample-barcoded 5' primer and a J-beta primer mix. No fewer than 2.5 million CDR3-containing paired-end reads came from each sample. A single record per CDR3 protein comes from TCRdb applying MiXCR to the 5' RACE reads. The sample holds 800,000 to 950,000 distinct CDR3 sequences, about 29% seen once. This same sample was also taken into another study, of T cells of mothers and their children. That report notes: For unrelated pairs as for related ones, thymic selection shapes TCR recombination output similarly.

Sequenced material: blood. This TCR derives from a woman aged 40 to 49 in good health. The chain couples TRBV6-1 to TRBJ2-1; no firm D call. The CDR3 DNA follows: TGTGCCAGCAGTCCTTGGGAAAAGGGCGCTTGCAATGAGCAGTTCTTC. Its translation is CASSPWEKGACNEQFF.